One sample yielded the 21 T cell receptor beta chains listed below, sequenced in a study of cytomegalovirus exposure and HLA in healthy donors. The primer mix had 60 Vbeta and 13 Jbeta primers. Profiling relied on immunoSEQ multiplex PCR, and the TCRdb table lists in-frame clones only, not all of them. This sample has 95,000 to 150,000 clones; roughly 77% occur once, and the top ten carry 1.5% to 2%. The sample consisted of PBMCs. Receptor source: a man in his forties in good health and CMV-seronegative.

This clone turned up a few times. The chain combines TRBV27 with TRBJ1-6, with 8 nucleotides matching TRBD1. Germline lookup yields CDR1 MNHEY and CDR2 SMNVEV (reference sequence). Trimming at V came to 5 bases and at J to 8 bases, leaving 5 bases not matched to a gene. The CDR3 contains 14 residues. The CDR3 sequence: CASSRTGLDSPLHF. The CDR3 DNA is TGTGCCAGCAGTCGGACAGGGTTAGATTCACCCCTCCACTTT.

The chain uses TRBV5-4 and TRBJ1-2; a weak D match, TRBD1 (6 bases). Germline values: CDR1 SGHNT, CDR2 YYREEE (reference sequence). The CDR3 totals 14 residues. V was pared by 4 bases and J by 2 bases, with 12 bases between. The DNA of the CDR3 is TGTGCCAGCAGCCAAAAACAGGGCAACTATGGCTACACCTTC. Protein product: CASSQKQGNYGYTF. The whole variable domain, filled in from reference TRBV5-4 and TRBJ1-2, reads ETGVTQSPTHLIKTRGQQVTLRCSSQSGHNTVSWYQQALGQGPQFIFQYYREEENGRGNFPPRFSGLQFPNYSSELNVNALELDDSALYLCASSQKQGNYGYTFGSGTRLTVV.

The J gene is TRBJ2-5, the V gene TRBV10-2; tentatively, D is TRBD2 (5 bases). The CDR3 is 14 amino acids. CDR1 and CDR2 from the germline V gene are WSHSY and SAAADI. The V end was cut by 5 bases, the J end by 4 bases, with 14 bases between. CDR3 in DNA: TGCGCCAGCAGTAGTCCCAGCGGTGGAGAGACCCAGTACTTC. It specifies CASSSPSGGETQYF.

This clone turned up a few times. The genes are TRBV27 and TRBJ2-1, with 9 bases matching TRBD2. V was pared by 8 bases and J by 9 bases, with 14 bases of the junction left unmatched. Germline V lookup: CDR1 MNHEY, CDR2 SMNVEV (reference sequence). CDR3 length equals 15 residues. The CDR3 coding sequence is TGTGCCAGCCAAGGAGGGACTAGCCTATCTGGTGAGCAGTTCTTC. It yields the protein CASQGGTSLSGEQFF.

The J gene is TRBJ2-5, the V gene TRBV11-2; 14 bases line up with TRBD2. Germline-derived CDR1 and CDR2 are SGHAT and FQNNGV. The CDR3 runs 16 residues. V shed 5 bases, J shed 4 bases, and the junction held 6 bases outside the gene matches. CDR3 sequence reads: CASSLRLAGGLETQYF. CDR3 coding DNA: TGTGCCAGCAGCCTCAGACTAGCGGGGGGGCTAGAGACCCAGTACTTC.

The gene calls are TRBV2 and TRBJ2-5; D gene ambiguous. The ends were cut back, 4 bases at V and 7 bases at J, with 13 bases in the middle. From germline, CDR1 is SNHLY and CDR2 FYNNEI. This CDR3 spans 13 amino acids. CDR3 sequence: CASSVTNLGTQYF. CDR3 in DNA: TGTGCCAGCAGTGTTACGAACCTAGGGACCCAGTACTTC.

This chain links TRBV6-1 with TRBJ1-1; no clear D gene. The germline CDR1 and CDR2 sequences are MNHNS and SASEGT. V was clipped by 4 bases and J by 3 bases, with 12 bases between them. This CDR3 has 14 residues. Here the CDR3 reads CASSAVRSYTEAFF. For the CDR3, the DNA is TGTGCCAGCAGTGCTGTTAGGAGCTACACTGAAGCTTTCTTT.

The V and J genes are TRBV5-4 and TRBJ1-2, with 8 bases fitting TRBD1. This CDR3 is 15 amino acids long. Germline assignment: CDR1 SGHNT and CDR2 YYREEE (reference sequence). The trim removed 2 bases at V and 4 bases at J, leaving 7 bases unmatched. Here the CDR3 reads CASSFGGGQGYGYTF. CDR3 DNA sequence: TGTGCCAGCAGCTTTGGGGGAGGACAGGGCTATGGCTACACCTTC.

The chain is built from TRBV6-5 and TRBJ2-1; maybe TRBD2 (5 bases). Germline lookup yields CDR1 MNHEY and CDR2 SVGAGI. Trimming took off 6 bases at V and 5 bases at J, with 17 bases between the two ends. This CDR3 is built from 15 residues. The CDR3 DNA sequence: TGTGCCAGCAGCTCGAGCGGAAACACAGACAATGAGCAGTTCTTC. This translates into CASSSSGNTDNEQFF.

Only one count was recorded for this clone. The V and J genes are TRBV21-1 and TRBJ1-1; the D call in the table, TRBD1, was not verified against the DNA. TRBV21-1 is a documented pseudogene. The CDR3 covers 14 residues. CDR3 sequence: CATVRAGVNTEAFF. CDR3 nucleotides: TGTGCCACCGTCCGGGCAGGGGTTAACACTGAAGCTTTCTTT.

The V call is TRBV27, the J call TRBJ2-3; 9 nucleotides match TRBD2. The length of the CDR3 is 20 residues. The germline gives CDR1 MNHEY, CDR2 SMNVEV (reference sequence). J was trimmed by 6 bases and V by 3 bases; bases with no gene match: 22. This CDR3 is CASSFLFPYGGGRDSDTQYF. CDR3 coding DNA: TGTGCCAGCAGTTTTTTGTTCCCCTACGGTGGCGGGAGGGATAGCGATACGCAGTATTTT.

The chain employs TRBV14 and TRBJ1-2; D is ambiguous. V gave up 0 bases and J gave up 5 bases, with 7 bases separating them. The CDR3 totals 13 residues. Germline lookup yields CDR1 SGHDN and CDR2 FVKESK. The CDR3 here is CASSQDEWYGYTF. For the CDR3, the DNA is TGTGCCAGCAGCCAAGATGAGTGGTATGGCTACACCTTC.

The rearrangement uses TRBV6-1 and TRBJ2-7; D uncertain. V was shortened by 2 bases and J by 5 bases, with 16 bases between the two germline ends. This CDR3 is built from 15 residues. Germline V CDR1 and CDR2: MNHNS, SASEGT. The DNA of the CDR3 is TGTGCCAGCAGTGAACGCACAGTTGTAACACACGAGCAGTACTTC. Translated, it gives CASSERTVVTHEQYF.

The genes are TRBV2 and TRBJ1-1, with a weak D call TRBD1 (6 bases). CDR1 is SNHLY and CDR2 is FYNNEI in the germline V gene. V shed 2 bases and J shed 1 base, with 11 bases lying between them. The CDR3 has 15 amino acids. The CDR3 sequence is CASSESQGRNTEAFF. CDR3 DNA sequence: TGTGCCAGCAGTGAAAGCCAGGGGAGGAACACTGAAGCTTTCTTT.

This chain connects TRBV6-1 to TRBJ1-1; TRBD1 agrees at 7 bases. The CDR3 sequence is 13 residues long. CDR1 is MNHNS, CDR2 SASEGT, per germline. Trimming removed 2 bases from V and 7 bases from J; junction bases left unmatched: 4. CDR3 sequence reads: CASSESGDSEAFF. In DNA form, the CDR3 reads TGTGCCAGCAGTGAAAGTGGGGACAGTGAAGCTTTCTTT.

J is TRBJ1-3 and V is TRBV7-9; 7 nucleotides agree with TRBD1. Germline CDR1 reads SEHNR; CDR2 reads FQNEAQ (reference sequence). With 5 bases clipped from V and 4 bases from J, the junction kept 11 bases outside the gene matches. The CDR3 consists of 16 residues. The CDR3 spells CASSATGVWIGNTIYF. CDR3 bases: TGTGCCAGCAGCGCTACAGGGGTTTGGATAGGAAACACCATATATTTT.

V is TRBV7-9 and J is TRBJ1-5, with D unclear. From germline, CDR1 is SEHNR and CDR2 FQNEAQ (reference sequence). The CDR3 has 13 amino acids. The V gene lost 3 bases and the J gene lost 2 bases, with 5 bases spanning the gap. The CDR3 nucleotides are TGTGCCAGCAGCTTTCTTGGCAATCAGCCCCAGCATTTT. This gives the protein CASSFLGNQPQHF.

The J gene is TRBJ1-6, the V gene TRBV5-1; the D gene is possibly TRBD1 (5 bases). Deletions cut 1 base from V and 0 bases from J, with 11 bases between. This CDR3 has 17 amino acids. Germline CDR1 reads SGHRS; CDR2 reads YFSETQ. CDR3 nucleotide sequence: TGCGCCAGCAGCTTGTCCCAGGGCAGCTCCTATAATTCACCCCTCCACTTT. This gives the protein CASSLSQGSSYNSPLHF. The entire variable domain, with the rest obtained from reference TRBV5-1 and TRBJ1-6, is as follows: KAGVTQTPRYLIKTRGQQVTLSCSPISGHRSVSWYQQTPGQGLQFLFEYFSETQRNKGNFPGRFSGRQFSNSRSEMNVSTLELGDSALYLCASSLSQGSSYNSPLHFGNGTRLTVT.

The chain is built from TRBV2 and TRBJ1-2; 7 nucleotides line up with TRBD1. CDR3 size: 15 residues. Losses at the gene ends were 1 base for V and 6 bases for J; bases not matched to a gene: 8. The V gene's germline CDR1 is SNHLY and CDR2 FYNNEI. The CDR3, as DNA: TGTGCCAGCAGTGAAGAAAGGGGGCGTAAGGATGGCTACACCTTC. Its protein is CASSEERGRKDGYTF.

The genes are TRBV15 and TRBJ2-7, with D possibly matching TRBD2 (6 bases). Between the trimmed V and J ends, which lost 6 bases and 0 bases, there was a span of 12 bases. Germline lookup yields CDR1 LNHNV and CDR2 YYDKDF (reference sequence). CDR3 length: 14 residues. In nucleotides, the CDR3 is TGTGCCACCAGAGCGAGGGAGGACTCCTACGAGCAGTACTTC. This encodes CATRAREDSYEQYF.

The gene calls are TRBV18 and TRBJ2-1; D is perhaps TRBD2 (5 bases). The CDR3 sequence is 14 residues long. Germline V gene data show CDR1 as KGHSH and CDR2 as LQKENI. Trimming removed 3 bases at V and 8 bases at J, with 14 bases between. The CDR3 here is CASSPRSGSDEQFF. The CDR3 region has the DNA TGTGCCAGCTCACCGCGGTCGGGGAGCGATGAGCAGTTCTTC.